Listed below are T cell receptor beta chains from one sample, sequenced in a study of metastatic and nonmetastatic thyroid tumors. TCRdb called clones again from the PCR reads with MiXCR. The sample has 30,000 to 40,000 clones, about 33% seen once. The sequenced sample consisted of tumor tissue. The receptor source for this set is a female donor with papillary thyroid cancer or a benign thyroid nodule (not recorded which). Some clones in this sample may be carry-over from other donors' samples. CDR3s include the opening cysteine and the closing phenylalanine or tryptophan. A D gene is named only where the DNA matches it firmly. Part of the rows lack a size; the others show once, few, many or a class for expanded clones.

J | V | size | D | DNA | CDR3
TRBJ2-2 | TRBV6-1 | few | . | TGTGCCAGCATGTCGTGGGGGCCCGGGGAGCTGTTTTTT | CASMSWGPGELFF
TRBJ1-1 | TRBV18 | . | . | TGTGCCAGCTCACCACAGGGCTCGAACACTGAAGCTTTCTTT | CASSPQGSNTEAFF
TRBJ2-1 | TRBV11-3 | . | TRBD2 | TGTGCCAGCAGAACCGGGACTAGCGACAATGAGCAGTTCTTC | CASRTGTSDNEQFF
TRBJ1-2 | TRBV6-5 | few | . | TGTGCCAGCACTTTTGGCAGAAACTATGGCTACACCTTC | CASTFGRNYGYTF
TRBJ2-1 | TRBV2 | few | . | TGTGCCAGCAGTAGCCTCGGGGGTGAAGGAAATGAGCAGTTCTTC | CASSSLGGEGNEQFF
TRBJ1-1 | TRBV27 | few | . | TGTGCCAGCAGCCGAACAGGGTTCTGGGACACTGAAGCTTTCTTT | CASSRTGFWDTEAFF
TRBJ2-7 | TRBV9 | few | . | TGTGCCAGCAGCGTAAACGAGCAGTACTTC | CASSVNEQYF
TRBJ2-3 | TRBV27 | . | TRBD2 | TGTGCCAGCAGTCGGGGGGAGACTAGCACAGATACGCAGTATTTT | CASSRGETSTDTQYF
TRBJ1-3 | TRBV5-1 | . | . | TGCGCCAGCAGCTCGAGGTTCGGAAACACCATATATTTT | CASSSRFGNTIYF
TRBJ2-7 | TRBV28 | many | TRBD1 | TGTGCCAGCAGTCCCTTAGGGACAGTCTACGAGCAGTACTTC | CASSPLGTVYEQYF
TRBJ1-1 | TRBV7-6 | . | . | TGTGCCAGCAGCCAAGGGCCGAACACTGAAGCTTTCTTT | CASSQGPNTEAFF
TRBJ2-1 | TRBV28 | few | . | TGTGCCAGCAGTCCCCCCAGGGGGGGATACAATGAGCAGTTCTTC | CASSPPRGGYNEQFF
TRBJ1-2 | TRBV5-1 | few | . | TGCGCCAGCAGCTTGGAGGCTGGGAGATTATATGGCTACACCTTC | CASSLEAGRLYGYTF
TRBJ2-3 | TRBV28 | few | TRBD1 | TGTGCCAGCAGTTGGACAGGGGCGCAGTATTTT | CASSWTGAQYF
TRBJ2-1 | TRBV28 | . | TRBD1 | TGTGCCAGCAGACTTCCTCGGGGACAGGGTTTCAATGAGCAGTTCTTC | CASRLPRGQGFNEQFF
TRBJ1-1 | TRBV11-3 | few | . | TGTGCCTCCCGGGAGGGGGATGGGCCCGCTTTCTTT | CASREGDGPAFF
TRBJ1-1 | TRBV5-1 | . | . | TGCGCCAGCAGCTTGAGCGGGATGAACACTGAAGCTTTCTTT | CASSLSGMNTEAFF
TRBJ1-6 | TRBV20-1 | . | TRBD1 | TGCAGTGCTAGAGATGAGTTTTATCGGGACAGCCCTAATTCACCCCTCCACTTT | CSARDEFYRDSPNSPLHF
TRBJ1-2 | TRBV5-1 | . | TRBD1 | TGCGCCAGCACCCCCCTTGGGACAGGGGCGGGCTATGGCTACACCTTC | CASTPLGTGAGYGYTF
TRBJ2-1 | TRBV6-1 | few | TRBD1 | TGTGCCAGCAAACCACCGGGACAGGCAGGCCATGAGCAGTTCTTC | CASKPPGQAGHEQFF
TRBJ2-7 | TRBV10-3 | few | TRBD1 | TGTGCCATCACGGACAGGGACTACGAGCAGTACTTC | CAITDRDYEQYF
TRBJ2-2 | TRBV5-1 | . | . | TGCGCCAGCAGAGAGACAGGTTCCAGCACCGGGGAGCTGTTTTTT | CASRETGSSTGELFF
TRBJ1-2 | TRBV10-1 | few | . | TGCGCCAGCAGTGTTCGGGTCCCCGGGGTCTACACCTTC | CASSVRVPGVYTF
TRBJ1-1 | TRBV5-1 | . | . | TGCGCCAGCAGCTTGTGGCAGGTCGGGAGGAACACTGAAGCTTTCTTT | CASSLWQVGRNTEAFF
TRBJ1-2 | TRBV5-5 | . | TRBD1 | TGTGCCAGCAGACCTTCGCTGGGACAGGGTAATGGCTACACCTTC | CASRPSLGQGNGYTF
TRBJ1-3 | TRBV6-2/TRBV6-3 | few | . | TGTGCCAGCAGAGTTTTTGGGGGATCCTCTGGAAACACCATATATTTT | CASRVFGGSSGNTIYF
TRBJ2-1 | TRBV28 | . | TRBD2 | TGTGCCAGCAGTCCGACTAGCGGGAGGCTGGGGGATGAGCAGTTCTTC | CASSPTSGRLGDEQFF
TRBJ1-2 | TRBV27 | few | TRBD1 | TGTGCCAGCAGTTTCCTAAAGGACAGGGGAAGAGGCTACACCTTC | CASSFLKDRGRGYTF
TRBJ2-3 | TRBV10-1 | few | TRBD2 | TGCGCCAGCACGGTCGTAGCGGGTAGCACAGATACGCAGTATTTT | CASTVVAGSTDTQYF
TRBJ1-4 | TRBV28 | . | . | TGTGCCAGCAGTAACCGGGACACTAATGAAAAACTGTTTTTT | CASSNRDTNEKLFF
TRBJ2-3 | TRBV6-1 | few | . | TGTGCCAGCACCGCCGACAGAGGTAGTTCATATTTT | CASTADRGSSYF
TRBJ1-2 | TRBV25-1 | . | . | TGTGCCAGCAGTGATGGCAGGGACTACTATGGCTACACCTTC | CASSDGRDYYGYTF
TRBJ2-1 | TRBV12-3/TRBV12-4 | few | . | TGTGCCAGCAGTTTCCCGGGGTACAATGAGCAGTTCTTC | CASSFPGYNEQFF
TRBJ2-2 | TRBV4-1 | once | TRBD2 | TGCGCCAGCAGCCAAGAGGGCAGCGGGAGAGACACCGGGGAGCTGTTTTTT | CASSQEGSGRDTGELFF
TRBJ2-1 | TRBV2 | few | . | TGTGCCAGCAGGAAAGGATTCTCCTACAATGAGCAGTTCTTC | CASRKGFSYNEQFF
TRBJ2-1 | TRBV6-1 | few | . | TGTGCCAGCACCTTATCTGGTGGGAGAGTTAACAATGAGCAGTTCTTC | CASTLSGGRVNNEQFF
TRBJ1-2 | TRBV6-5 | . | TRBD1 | TGTGCCAGCAGTTACTCGACAGGGATCTATGGCTACACCTTC | CASSYSTGIYGYTF
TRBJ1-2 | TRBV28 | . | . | TGTGCCAGCAGCGGGAACTATGGCTACACCTTC | CASSGNYGYTF
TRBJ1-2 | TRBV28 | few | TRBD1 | TGTGCCATCCGACAGGGGATAAAAAATGGCTACACCTTC | CAIRQGIKNGYTF
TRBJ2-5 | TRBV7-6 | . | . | TGTGCCAGCAGCTTAGCAGGTCCTTTCCAAGAGACCCAGTACTTC | CASSLAGPFQETQYF
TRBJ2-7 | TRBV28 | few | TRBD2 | TGTGCCAGCAGTTTACGGGCCGGAATAGCGGGGACCTACGAGCAGTACTTC | CASSLRAGIAGTYEQYF
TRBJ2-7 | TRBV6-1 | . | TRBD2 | TGTGCCAGCAGTCGGGGACTAGCGGTTGGGGAGCAGTACTTC | CASSRGLAVGEQYF
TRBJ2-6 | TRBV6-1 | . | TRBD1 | TGTGCCAGCAGACACGACAGGGCTGGGGCCAACGTCCTGACTTTC | CASRHDRAGANVLTF
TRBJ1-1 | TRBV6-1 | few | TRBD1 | TGTGCCAGCAGTAGGCAGGGGGCGCGTGACACTGAAGCTTTCTTT | CASSRQGARDTEAFF
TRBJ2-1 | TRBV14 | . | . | TGTGCCAGCAGCCCGTACTCCCACGGCCGATACTACAATGAGCAGTTCTTC | CASSPYSHGRYYNEQFF